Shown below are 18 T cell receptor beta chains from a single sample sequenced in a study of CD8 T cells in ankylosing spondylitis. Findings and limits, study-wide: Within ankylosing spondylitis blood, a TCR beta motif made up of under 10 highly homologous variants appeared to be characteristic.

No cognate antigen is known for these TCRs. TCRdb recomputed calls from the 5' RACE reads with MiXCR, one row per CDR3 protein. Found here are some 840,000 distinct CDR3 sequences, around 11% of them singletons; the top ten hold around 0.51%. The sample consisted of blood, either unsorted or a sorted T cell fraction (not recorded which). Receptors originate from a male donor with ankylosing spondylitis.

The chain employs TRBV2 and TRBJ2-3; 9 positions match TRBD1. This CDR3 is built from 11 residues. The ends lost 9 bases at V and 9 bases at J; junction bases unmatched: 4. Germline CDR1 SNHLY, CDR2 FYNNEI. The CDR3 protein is CARQGTGTQYF. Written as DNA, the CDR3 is TGTGCCAGACAGGGGACAGGGACGCAGTATTTT.

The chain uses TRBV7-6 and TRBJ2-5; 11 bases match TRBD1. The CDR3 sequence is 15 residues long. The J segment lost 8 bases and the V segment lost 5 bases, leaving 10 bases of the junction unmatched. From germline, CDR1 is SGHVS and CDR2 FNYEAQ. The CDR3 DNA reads TGTGCCAGCAGCCGGACAGGGGGCGAGTCGGGCACCCAGTACTTC. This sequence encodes CASSRTGGESGTQYF.

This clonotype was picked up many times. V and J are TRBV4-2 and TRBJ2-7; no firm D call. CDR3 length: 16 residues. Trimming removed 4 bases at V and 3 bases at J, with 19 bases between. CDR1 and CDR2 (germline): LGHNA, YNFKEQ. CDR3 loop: CASSPLDMGKVYEQYF. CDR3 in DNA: TGTGCCAGCAGCCCCCTCGATATGGGGAAAGTCTACGAGCAGTACTTC.

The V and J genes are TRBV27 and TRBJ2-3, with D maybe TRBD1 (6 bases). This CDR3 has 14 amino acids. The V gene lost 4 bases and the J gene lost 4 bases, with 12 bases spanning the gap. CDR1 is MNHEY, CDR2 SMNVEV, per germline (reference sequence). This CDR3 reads CASSSWTVSDTQYF. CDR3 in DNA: TGTGCCAGCAGTTCCTGGACAGTTTCAGATACGCAGTATTTT.

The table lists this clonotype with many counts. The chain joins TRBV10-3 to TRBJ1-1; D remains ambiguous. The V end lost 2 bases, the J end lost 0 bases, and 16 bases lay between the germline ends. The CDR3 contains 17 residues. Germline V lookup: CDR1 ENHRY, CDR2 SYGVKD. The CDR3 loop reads CAISEPPGRSLNTEAFF. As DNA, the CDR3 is TGTGCCATCAGTGAGCCCCCTGGGAGAAGCCTGAACACTGAAGCTTTCTTT.

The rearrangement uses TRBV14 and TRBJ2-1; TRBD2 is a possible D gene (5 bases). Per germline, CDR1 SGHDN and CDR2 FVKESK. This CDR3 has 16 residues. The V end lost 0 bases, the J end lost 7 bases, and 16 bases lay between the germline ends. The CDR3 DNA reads TGTGCCAGCAGCCAAGATGAAAGACGCCGCGGGAATGAGCAGTTCTTC. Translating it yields CASSQDERRRGNEQFF.

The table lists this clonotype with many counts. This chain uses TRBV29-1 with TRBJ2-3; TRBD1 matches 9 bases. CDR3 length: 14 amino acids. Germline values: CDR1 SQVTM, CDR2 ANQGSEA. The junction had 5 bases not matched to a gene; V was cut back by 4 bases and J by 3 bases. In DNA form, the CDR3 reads TGCAGCGTTGCCCGGACAGGGGCGACAGATACGCAGTATTTT. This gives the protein CSVARTGATDTQYF.

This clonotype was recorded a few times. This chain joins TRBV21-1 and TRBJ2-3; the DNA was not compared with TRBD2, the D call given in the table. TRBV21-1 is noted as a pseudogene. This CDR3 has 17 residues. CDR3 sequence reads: CASSKKLVYASTDTQYF. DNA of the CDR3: TGTGCCAGCAGCAAAAAACTAGTTTACGCTAGCACAGATACGCAGTATTTT.

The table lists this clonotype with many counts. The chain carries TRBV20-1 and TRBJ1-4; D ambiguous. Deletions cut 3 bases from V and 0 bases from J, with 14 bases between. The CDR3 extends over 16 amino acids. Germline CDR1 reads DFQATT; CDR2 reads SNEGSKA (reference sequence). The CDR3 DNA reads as TGCAGTGCTAGTGAGGCGCGGGGAGCAACTAATGAAAAACTGTTTTTT. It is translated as CSASEARGATNEKLFF.

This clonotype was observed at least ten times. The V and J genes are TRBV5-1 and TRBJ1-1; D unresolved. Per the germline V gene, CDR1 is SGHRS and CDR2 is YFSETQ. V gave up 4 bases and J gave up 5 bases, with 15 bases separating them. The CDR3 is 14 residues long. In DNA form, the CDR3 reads TGCGCCAGCAGCCCTGGTCCCCGGTATACTGAAGCTTTCTTT. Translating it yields CASSPGPRYTEAFF.

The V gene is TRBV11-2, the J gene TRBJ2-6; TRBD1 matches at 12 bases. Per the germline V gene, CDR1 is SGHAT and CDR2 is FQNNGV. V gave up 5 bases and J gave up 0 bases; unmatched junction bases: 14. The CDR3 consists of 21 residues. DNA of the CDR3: TGTGCCAGCAGCCCAAGGGACAGGGGGCTAGCTAGGATCTCTGGGGCCAACGTCCTGACTTTC. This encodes CASSPRDRGLARISGANVLTF.

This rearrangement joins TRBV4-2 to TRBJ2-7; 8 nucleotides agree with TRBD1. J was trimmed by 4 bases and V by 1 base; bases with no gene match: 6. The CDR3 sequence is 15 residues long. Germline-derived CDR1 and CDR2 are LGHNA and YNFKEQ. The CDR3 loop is CASSQVPGQGYEQYF. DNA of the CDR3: TGTGCCAGCAGCCAAGTTCCAGGACAGGGATACGAGCAGTACTTC.

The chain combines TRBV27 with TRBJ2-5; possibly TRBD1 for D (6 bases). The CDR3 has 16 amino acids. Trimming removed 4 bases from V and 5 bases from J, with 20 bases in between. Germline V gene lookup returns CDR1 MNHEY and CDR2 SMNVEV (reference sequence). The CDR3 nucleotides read TGTGCCAGCAGTTCCCCGGCGACAGGTCGACAGGAGACCCAGTACTTC. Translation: CASSSPATGRQETQYF.

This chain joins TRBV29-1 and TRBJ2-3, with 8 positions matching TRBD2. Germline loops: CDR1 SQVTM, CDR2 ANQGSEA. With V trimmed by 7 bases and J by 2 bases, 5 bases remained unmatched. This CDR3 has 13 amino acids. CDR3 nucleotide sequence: TGCAGCGCCCGTAGCGGGATCACAGATACGCAGTATTTT. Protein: CSARSGITDTQYF.

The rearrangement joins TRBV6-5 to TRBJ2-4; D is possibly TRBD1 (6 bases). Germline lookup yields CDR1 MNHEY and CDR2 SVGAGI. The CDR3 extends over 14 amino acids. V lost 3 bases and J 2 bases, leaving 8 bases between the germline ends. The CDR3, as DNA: TGTGCCAGCAGTTATGGGGACACCAAAAACATTCAGTACTTC. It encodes CASSYGDTKNIQYF.

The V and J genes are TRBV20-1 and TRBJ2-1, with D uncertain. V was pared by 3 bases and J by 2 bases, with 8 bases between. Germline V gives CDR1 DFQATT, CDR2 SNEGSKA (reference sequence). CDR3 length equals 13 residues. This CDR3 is CSASWSPYNEQFF. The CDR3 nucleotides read TGCAGTGCTAGTTGGTCCCCCTACAATGAGCAGTTCTTC.

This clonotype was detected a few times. CDR3 protein: CASSRERGTEAFF. Here the CDR3 DNA reads TGTGCCAGCAGCCGGGAGAGAGGCACTGAAGCTTTCTTT. The chain recombines TRBV2 with TRBJ1-1, with D unclear. This CDR3 contains 13 residues. Per germline, CDR1 SNHLY and CDR2 FYNNEI. The ends were cut back, 6 bases at V and 4 bases at J, with 12 bases in the middle.

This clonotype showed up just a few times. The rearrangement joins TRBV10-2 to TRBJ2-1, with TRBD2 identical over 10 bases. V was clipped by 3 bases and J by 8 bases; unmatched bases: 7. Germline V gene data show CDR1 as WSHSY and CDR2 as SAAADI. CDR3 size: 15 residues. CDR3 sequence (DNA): TGCGCCAGCAGTGACGAGGCTAGCGGGAGTTATGAGCAGTTCTTC. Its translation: CASSDEASGSYEQFF.